A single sample gave rise to the 14 T cell receptor beta chains below, sequenced in a study of T cell repertoires in cytomegalovirus infection. TCRdb reprocessed the reads via MiXCR and lists one record per CDR3 protein. The table lists around 310,000 distinct CDR3 sequences, roughly a sixth of them singletons. The sample comprised PBMCs. All receptors derive from a human donor in good health (CMV status not recorded). Some clones in this sample may be carry-over from other donors' samples.

In its sample, this clonotype was seen many times. CDR3 DNA: TGTGCCACCCAGGGGGGTGGGGCTGAGCAGTTCTTC. It specifies CATQGGGAEQFF. The chain couples TRBV7-2 to TRBJ2-1; tentatively, D is TRBD1 (7 bases). CDR1 SGHTA and CDR2 FQGNSA come from the germline V gene. Trimming took off 10 bases at V and 9 bases at J, with 16 bases between the two ends. The CDR3 has 12 residues.

This clonotype was seen at least ten times. This rearrangement joins TRBV7-6 to TRBJ1-4, with D possibly being TRBD1 (5 bases). Germline V lookup: CDR1 SGHVS, CDR2 FNYEAQ. The CDR3 runs 16 residues. The V and J ends lost 5 bases and 8 bases respectively, with 21 bases between them. The CDR3 DNA is TGTGCCAGCAGCCCCTTGGGGCCTCGGGTTCGGGAAAAACTGTTTTTT. It encodes CASSPLGPRVREKLFF.

The chain links TRBV20-1 to TRBJ2-3; a possible D gene is TRBD1 (5 bases). Germline loops: CDR1 DFQATT, CDR2 SNEGSKA (reference sequence). Trimming removed 2 bases at V and 6 bases at J, with 15 bases between. CDR3 length: 14 amino acids. CDR3 DNA: TGCAGTGCTAGACAACAGGTGCCCTTGGATACGCAGTATTTT. It translates to CSARQQVPLDTQYF.

The genes are TRBV20-1 and TRBJ1-5; D gene unclear. This CDR3 is built from 15 residues. Per germline, CDR1 DFQATT and CDR2 SNEGSKA (reference sequence). Trimming shortened V by 2 bases and J by 0 bases, and 11 bases separated the two germline ends. CDR3 amino acids: CSARSLPLSNQPQHF. For the CDR3, the DNA is TGCAGTGCTAGATCCCTTCCCCTTAGCAATCAGCCCCAGCATTTT.

This clonotype was seen at least ten times. CDR3 sequence reads: CASSSTGGTEAFF. Here the CDR3 DNA reads TGTGCCAGCAGTTCCACAGGGGGGACTGAAGCTTTCTTT. The rearrangement links TRBV27 to TRBJ1-1, with 8 bases that match TRBD1. The CDR3 is 13 residues long. Germline-derived CDR1 and CDR2 are MNHEY and SMNVEV (reference sequence). Unmatched junction bases numbered 3, after V lost 4 bases and J lost 5 bases.

This clonotype was counted only a few times. The chain links TRBV28 to TRBJ2-2; 9 bases map to TRBD2. The germline CDR1 and CDR2 sequences are MDHEN and SYDVKM. Trimming cost V 7 bases and J 4 bases; bases outside gene matches: 10. The CDR3 is made up of 16 amino acids. This chain's CDR3 is CASTWGAGGFTGELFF. DNA for the CDR3: TGTGCCAGCACCTGGGGAGCGGGGGGTTTCACCGGGGAGCTGTTTTTT.

The chain employs TRBV11-2 and TRBJ2-1; D could derive from TRBD1 or TRBD2 (5 bases each). The germline CDR1 and CDR2 sequences are SGHAT and FQNNGV. The CDR3 is 14 residues long. Deletions cut 1 base from V and 7 bases from J, with 11 bases between. CDR3 sequence (DNA): TGTGCCAGCAGCTTAGGGGGGACGCGGAATGAGCAGTTCTTC. Amino acid sequence: CASSLGGTRNEQFF.

Only a few counts were recorded for this clonotype. The chain carries TRBV11-2 and TRBJ1-5; D gene ambiguous. The CDR3 is 13 amino acids. Germline V lookup: CDR1 SGHAT, CDR2 FQNNGV. V dropped 2 bases and J dropped 7 bases, with 9 bases sitting between them. CDR3 in amino acids: CASSLRFEQPQHF. CDR3 nucleotide sequence: TGTGCCAGCAGCTTAAGATTCGAGCAGCCCCAGCATTTT. Using reference TRBV11-2 and TRBJ1-5 for the parts outside the CDR3, the full variable domain is EAGVAQSPRYKIIEKRQSVAFWCNPISGHATLYWYQQILGQGPKLLIQFQNNGVVDDSQLPKDRFSAERLKGVDSTLKIQPAKLEDSAVYLCASSLRFEQPQHFGDGTRLSIL.

Ten or more counts support this clonotype. The gene calls are TRBV6-1 and TRBJ1-5; 7 bases are a match to TRBD1. CDR1 MNHNS and CDR2 SASEGT come from the germline V gene. The V gene end was trimmed by 5 bases and the J gene end by 10 bases; junction bases not matched to a gene: 8. This CDR3 region has 13 residues. CDR3 in amino acids: CASSQRTGNPQHF. Here the CDR3 DNA reads TGTGCCAGCAGTCAGAGGACAGGAAACCCCCAGCATTTT.

This chain connects TRBV5-8 to TRBJ2-7; no clear D gene. V was trimmed by 0 bases and J by 6 bases, leaving 22 bases between them. In germline, CDR1 is SGHTS, CDR2 YDEGEE. The CDR3 runs 17 residues. The CDR3 reads CASSLGLAALPVFEQYF. The CDR3 DNA reads TGTGCCAGCAGCTTGGGGCTGGCCGCTCTACCGGTCTTCGAGCAGTACTTC.

This clonotype occurred many times. V is TRBV7-2 and J is TRBJ1-1, with D possibly being TRBD1 (6 bases). The V end was cut by 1 base, the J end by 3 bases, with 15 bases between. The CDR3 sequence is 16 residues long. Per the germline V gene, CDR1 is SGHTA and CDR2 is FQGNSA. The CDR3 DNA reads TGTGCCAGCAGCTTAGGGGGCCCGGGGGCGTACACTGAAGCTTTCTTT. As protein: CASSLGGPGAYTEAFF.

A few counts support this clonotype. The chain employs TRBV28 and TRBJ1-1; weak D call: TRBD1 (6 bases). This CDR3 comprises 13 residues. Germline CDR1 and CDR2: MDHEN and SYDVKM. V was clipped by 5 bases and J by 6 bases, with 13 bases between them. The CDR3 reads CASSKTGFSEAFF. The CDR3 DNA is TGTGCCAGCAGTAAAACAGGGTTCTCTGAAGCTTTCTTT.

As concerns this clonotype: An end of the junction does not agree with germline; a read error may underlie this. The rearrangement joins TRBV12-3 or TRBV12-4 to TRBJ1-3, with unresolved D. CDR3 length: 14 amino acids. The DNA of the CDR3 is TGTGCCAGCACCCTCGAGAACTCTGGAAGCACCATATATTTT. It codes for CASTLENSGSTIYF.

The rearrangement joins TRBV5-6 to TRBJ1-1; 12 bases match TRBD1. Trimming at V came to 4 bases and at J to 1 base, leaving 2 bases not matched to a gene. This CDR3 is built from 15 residues. CDR1 and CDR2 (germline): SGHDT, YYEEEE. CDR3 sequence reads: CASSRGQGANTEAFF. The CDR3 coding sequence is TGTGCCAGCAGCCGGGGACAGGGGGCGAACACTGAAGCTTTCTTT.